The entry below describes one T cell receptor beta chain. These data originate in a study of shared clonotypes between healthy human individuals. This CDR3 is built from 14 residues. Germline V lookup: CDR1 SEHNR, CDR2 FQNEAQ (reference sequence). V gave up 4 bases and J gave up 2 bases; unmatched junction bases: 1. Sequenced by immunoSEQ multiplex PCR; TCRdb stores in-frame clones only, minus some. The data hold more than 2,000,000 clones, with around nine tenths observed a single time. The clonotype was recovered from a man aged 18 to 30 in good health. The chain joins TRBV7-9 to TRBJ1-4; the match to TRBD1 covers 7 bases. The specimen sequenced was naive CD4+ T cells sorted from blood. Described subset: CD45RA+ positively selected. CDR3 protein: CASSWGQTNEKLFF. CDR3 bases: TGTGCCAGCAGCTGGGGACAGACTAATGAAAAACTGTTTTTT.